One sample yielded the 27 T cell receptor beta chains listed below, sequenced in a study of blood T cell repertoires in COVID-19. The method was immunoSEQ multiplex PCR; TCRdb's version includes in-frame clones alone and lacks a portion of them. The sample holds a few hundred thousand clones; 90% to 95% are singletons and the top ten take more than 1%. Material for sequencing was PBMCs or T cells enriched from blood (not recorded which). Receptor source: a human donor in a cohort exposed to, infected with or recovered from COVID-19 (not recorded which). The donor label of this sample is uncertain.

The V call is TRBV21-1, the J call TRBJ1-2; no DNA check was done on the table's D call, TRBD1. TRBV21-1 is a pseudogene segment. The CDR3 is 12 residues long. In DNA, the CDR3 is TGTGCCAGCATCAAAGGGGTGGGCGGCTACACCTTC. It codes for CASIKGVGGYTF.

The J gene is TRBJ1-2, the V gene TRBV6-5; 10 nucleotides match TRBD1. This CDR3 contains 13 residues. V was clipped by 8 bases and J by 3 bases; unmatched bases: 3. CDR1 and CDR2 from the germline V gene are MNHEY and SVGAGI. The CDR3 DNA is TGTGCCAGCGGACAGGGGGTCTACTATGGCTACACCTTC. Protein product: CASGQGVYYGYTF.

The sample holds many counts of this clone. The chain uses TRBV4-2 and TRBJ1-1, with D unclear. V dropped 4 bases and J dropped 7 bases, with 10 bases sitting between them. This CDR3 has 12 amino acids. Germline-derived CDR1 and CDR2 are LGHNA and YNFKEQ. The CDR3 bases are TGTGCCAGCAGCCTTGCTAACGGTGAAGCTTTCTTT. This codes for CASSLANGEAFF.

This chain links TRBV4-3 with TRBJ1-2, with 10 positions matching TRBD1. The length of the CDR3 is 15 residues. With V trimmed by 4 bases and J by 6 bases, 8 bases remained unmatched. Germline CDR1 reads LGHNA; CDR2 reads YSLEER. CDR3 DNA sequence: TGCGCCAGCAGCCCCAAGGGGGGACAGGGGAATGGCTACACCTTC. Translating gives CASSPKGGQGNGYTF.

The rearrangement joins TRBV14 to TRBJ1-1; TRBD1 aligns across 7 bases. Looked up from germline, CDR1 is SGHDN and CDR2 is FVKESK. The CDR3 has 14 amino acids. V shed 4 bases, J shed 3 bases, and the junction held 5 bases outside the gene matches. The CDR3 is CASSPRQGYTEAFF. The CDR3 coding sequence is TGTGCCAGCAGCCCGAGACAGGGTTACACTGAAGCTTTCTTT.

Worth noting for this clone: This sample includes further DNA sequences coding for the same CDR3. The V and J genes are TRBV9 and TRBJ2-1; 7 bases align to TRBD2. The CDR3 runs 15 residues. Germline CDR1 is SGDLS and CDR2 is YYNGEE. Trimming took 0 bases from V and 2 from J; bases not matched to a gene: 2. CDR3 loop: CASSVGLAAYNEQFF. The CDR3 bases are TGTGCCAGCAGCGTAGGACTAGCCGCCTACAATGAGCAGTTCTTC.

V usage is TRBV18 and J usage is TRBJ2-7; TRBD1 aligns across 9 bases. J gave up 5 bases and V 0 bases, and 5 bases lay outside the gene matches. The CDR3 extends over 15 amino acids. CDR1 and CDR2 from the germline V gene are KGHSH and LQKENI. The CDR3 nucleotides are TGTGCCAGCTCACCACCGGCACAGGGGGCTCACGAGCAGTACTTC. Translated: CASSPPAQGAHEQYF.

The rearrangement links TRBV12-3 or TRBV12-4 to TRBJ1-2; TRBD1 is a possible D gene (5 bases). This CDR3 region has 13 residues. The ends were cut back, 1 base at V and 8 bases at J, with 11 bases in the middle. In DNA, the CDR3 is TGTGCCAGCAGTTTAGTGGGGGGTAGCGGCTACACCTTC. Translated: CASSLVGGSGYTF.

The genes are TRBV25-1 and TRBJ1-1; tentatively, D is TRBD1 (6 bases). Deletions cut 2 bases from V and 8 bases from J, with 9 bases between. Germline lookup yields CDR1 MGHDK and CDR2 SYGVNS. This CDR3 spans 12 amino acids. This chain's CDR3 is CASSEGTREAFF. CDR3 in DNA: TGTGCCAGCAGTGAAGGGACACGGGAAGCTTTCTTT.

In its sample, this clone was seen once. The rearrangement joins TRBV6-5 to TRBJ1-3; D is ambiguous. V was shortened by 6 bases and J by 9 bases, with 9 bases between the two germline ends. Germline assignment: CDR1 MNHEY and CDR2 SVGAGI. The length of the CDR3 is 11 residues. CDR3 sequence (DNA): TGTGCCAGCAGCGTCGGAGGCACCATATATTTT. This sequence encodes CASSVGGTIYF.

The chain is built from TRBV9 and TRBJ1-4; 7 bases agree with TRBD1. V gave up 0 bases and J gave up 7 bases; unmatched junction bases: 9. Germline lookup yields CDR1 SGDLS and CDR2 YYNGEE. The CDR3 sequence is 16 residues long. DNA of the CDR3: TGTGCCAGCAGCGTAGGAGGAAGGGGGCGCGGTGAAAAACTGTTTTTT. Translating gives CASSVGGRGRGEKLFF.

V and J are TRBV28 and TRBJ2-1; 12 bases line up with TRBD2. The CDR3 has 15 amino acids. Unmatched junction bases numbered 4, after V lost 5 bases and J lost 5 bases. Germline V CDR1 and CDR2: MDHEN, SYDVKM. The CDR3 DNA reads as TGTGCCAGCAGTAGACTAGCGGGGGTAAACAATGAGCAGTTCTTC. It codes for CASSRLAGVNNEQFF.

This rearrangement joins TRBV7-8 to TRBJ2-7; tentatively, D is TRBD2 (6 bases). This CDR3 has 13 residues. CDR1 SGHVS and CDR2 FQNEAQ come from the germline V gene. The V gene lost 10 bases and the J gene lost 3 bases, with 16 bases spanning the gap. CDR3 nucleotide sequence: TGTGCCACCAGGCCTCGGGGGTACTACGAGCAGTACTTC. Protein: CATRPRGYYEQYF.

The gene calls are TRBV2 and TRBJ2-1, with D tentatively TRBD2 (7 bases). V was trimmed by 6 bases and J by 10 bases, leaving 19 bases between them. Looked up from germline, CDR1 is SNHLY and CDR2 is FYNNEI. The CDR3 runs 14 residues. The CDR3 loop reads CASSPNGGLSEQFF. The CDR3 bases are TGTGCCAGCAGCCCCAACGGGGGGCTGTCGGAGCAGTTCTTC.

The V call is TRBV18, the J call TRBJ1-1; D is uncertain. V dropped 4 bases and J dropped 6 bases, with 9 bases sitting between them. This CDR3 is 12 amino acids long. Germline CDR1 is KGHSH and CDR2 is LQKENI. This CDR3 is CASSQSIAEAFF. Here the CDR3 DNA reads TGTGCCAGCTCACAAAGTATAGCTGAAGCTTTCTTT. The full variable domain, with the rest looked up from reference TRBV18 and TRBJ1-1, is NAGVMQNPRHLVRRRGQEARLRCSPMKGHSHVYWYRQLPEEGLKFMVYLQKENIIDESGMPKERFSAEFPKEGPSILRIQQVVRGDSAAYFCASSQSIAEAFFGQGTRLTVV.

The DNA of the CDR3 is TGTGCCAGCAGCTTCCCCCAACTAGCGGGCGAGGGTACGCAGTATTTT. This gives the protein CASSFPQLAGEGTQYF. This chain connects TRBV7-2 to TRBJ2-3; 9 bases line up with TRBD2. The ends lost 3 bases at V and 8 bases at J; junction bases unmatched: 12. Germline V lookup: CDR1 SGHTA, CDR2 FQGNSA. CDR3 size: 16 residues. Variable domain in full (rest from reference TRBV7-2 and TRBJ2-3): GAGVSQSPSNKVTEKGKDVELRCDPISGHTALYWYRQSLGQGLEFLIYFQGNSAPDKSGLPSDRFSAERTGGSVSTLTIQRTQQEDSAVYLCASSFPQLAGEGTQYFGPGTRLTVL.

The chain joins TRBV5-4 to TRBJ1-4, with 8 bases aligning to TRBD1. The junction had 6 bases not matched to a gene; V was cut back by 4 bases and J by 7 bases. Germline CDR1 reads SGHNT; CDR2 reads YYREEE (reference sequence). CDR3 length: 14 amino acids. The CDR3 reads CASSPDRVVEKLFF. CDR3 nucleotide sequence: TGTGCCAGCAGCCCGGACAGGGTGGTTGAAAAACTGTTTTTT.

This rearrangement joins TRBV6-5 to TRBJ1-6; 9 bases are a match to TRBD1. J gave up 5 bases and V 9 bases, and 5 bases lay outside the gene matches. The CDR3 spans 14 residues. Germline V gene lookup returns CDR1 MNHEY and CDR2 SVGAGI. The DNA of the CDR3 is TGTGCCAGTAGGACAGGGGTAAATAATTCACCCCTCCACTTT. Encoded protein: CASRTGVNNSPLHF.

The chain is built from TRBV7-2 and TRBJ2-1; 7 bases agree with TRBD2. Germline assignment: CDR1 SGHTA and CDR2 FQGNSA. CDR3 length equals 14 residues. The V and J ends lost 5 bases and 11 bases, in that order; junction bases with no gene match: 12. The CDR3 DNA reads TGTGCCAGCAGCCCTGGGACTACCCCCTCAAAGCAGTTCTTC. It specifies CASSPGTTPSKQFF.

J is TRBJ1-2 and V is TRBV3-1 (or the pseudogene TRBV3-2); D is unresolved. Trimming left V 3 bases short and J 4 bases short, with 6 bases between. The CDR3 consists of 12 residues. Germline V gives CDR1 LGHDT, CDR2 YNNKEL (reference sequence). The CDR3 loop reads CASSQEGYGYTF. The CDR3 DNA reads TGTGCCAGCAGCCAGGAGGGCTATGGCTACACCTTC.

The chain joins TRBV27 to TRBJ2-7, with TRBD1 matching over 8 bases. This CDR3 has 13 amino acids. V was clipped by 6 bases and J by 4 bases; unmatched bases: 5. CDR1 is MNHEY, CDR2 SMNVEV, per germline (reference sequence). This CDR3 reads CASSSGTGYEQYF. CDR3 coding DNA: TGTGCCAGCAGCTCCGGGACAGGATACGAGCAGTACTTC.

The rearrangement uses TRBV7-9 and TRBJ2-1, with D perhaps matching TRBD1 (6 bases). CDR3 length: 15 amino acids. Germline V lookup: CDR1 SEHNR, CDR2 FQNEAQ (reference sequence). V dropped 2 bases and J dropped 4 bases, with 12 bases sitting between them. The CDR3 nucleotides are TGTGCCAGCAGCTTAATCTCAGGGGCGTACAATGAGCAGTTCTTC. It encodes CASSLISGAYNEQFF.

This sequence joins TRBV11-2 and TRBJ2-3, with unresolved D. V gave up 5 bases and J gave up 5 bases, with 14 bases separating them. This CDR3 region has 14 residues. Germline CDR1 and CDR2: SGHAT and FQNNGV. CDR3 residues: CASSLDGVRDTQYF. The CDR3 DNA reads as TGTGCCAGCAGCCTTGACGGAGTAAGAGATACGCAGTATTTT.

This sequence joins TRBV5-1 and TRBJ2-7; 11 bases align to TRBD2. This CDR3 is 14 amino acids long. Germline V lookup: CDR1 SGHRS, CDR2 YFSETQ. Germline trimming cut 3 bases from V and 2 bases from J; bases unmatched to any gene: 1. CDR3 in amino acids: CASSSTSGAYEQYF. CDR3 DNA sequence: TGCGCCAGCAGCTCGACTAGCGGGGCCTACGAGCAGTACTTC.

The chain links TRBV19 to TRBJ1-6, with a tentative D call TRBD1 (5 bases). Deletions cut 3 bases from V and 7 bases from J, with 7 bases between. The CDR3 has 13 amino acids. Germline V lookup: CDR1 LNHDA, CDR2 SQIVND (reference sequence). CDR3 amino acids: CASSITGNSPLHF. The CDR3 DNA reads TGTGCCAGTAGTATTACAGGAAATTCACCCCTCCACTTT. Full variable domain (remainder filled in from reference TRBV19 and TRBJ1-6): DGGITQSPKYLFRKEGQNVTLSCEQNLNHDAMYWYRQDPGQGLRLIYYSQIVNDFQKGDIAEGYSVSREKKESFPLTVTSAQKNPTAFYLCASSITGNSPLHFGNGTRLTVT.

This chain links TRBV2 with TRBJ2-1; 9 nucleotides agree with TRBD2. V lost 10 bases and J lost 2; bases outside the gene matches: 3. This CDR3 is 13 amino acids long. Germline V gene data show CDR1 as SNHLY and CDR2 as FYNNEI. CDR3 amino acids: CATSGGTYNEQFF. In DNA form, the CDR3 reads TGTGCCACAAGCGGGGGGACCTACAATGAGCAGTTCTTC.

This chain links TRBV7-8 with TRBJ1-3; 7 bases are shared with TRBD1. V lost 5 bases, J lost 1 base, and 5 bases stayed unmatched. Germline V gene lookup returns CDR1 SGHVS and CDR2 FQNEAQ. The CDR3 is made up of 15 amino acids. The CDR3 DNA reads as TGTGCCAGCAGCCAGAACAGGGGTTCTGGAAACACCATATATTTT. It codes for CASSQNRGSGNTIYF. The full variable domain, rest sourced from reference TRBV7-8 and TRBJ1-3, is GAGVSQSPRYKVAKRGQDVALRCDPISGHVSLFWYQQALGQGPEFLTYFQNEAQLDKSGLPSDRFFAERPEGSVSTLKIQRTQQEDSAVYLCASSQNRGSGNTIYFGEGSWLTVV.